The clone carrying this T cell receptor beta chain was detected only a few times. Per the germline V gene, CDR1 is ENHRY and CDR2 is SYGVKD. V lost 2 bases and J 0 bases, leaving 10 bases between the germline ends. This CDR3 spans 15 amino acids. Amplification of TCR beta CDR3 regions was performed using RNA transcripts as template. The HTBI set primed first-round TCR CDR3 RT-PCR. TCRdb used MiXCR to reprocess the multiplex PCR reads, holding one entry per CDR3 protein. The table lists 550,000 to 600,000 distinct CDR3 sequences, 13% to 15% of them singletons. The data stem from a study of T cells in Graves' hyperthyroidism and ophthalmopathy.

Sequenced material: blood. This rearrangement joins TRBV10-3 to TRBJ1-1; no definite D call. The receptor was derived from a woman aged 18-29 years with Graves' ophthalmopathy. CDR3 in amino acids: CAISEDRGVNTEAFF. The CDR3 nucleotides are TGTGCCATCAGTGAGGATAGAGGAGTGAACACTGAAGCTTTCTTT.